The 6 T cell receptor beta chains below all came from one sample that was sequenced in a study of CD8 T cells in Susac syndrome. When the RNA was reverse transcribed, random hexamers were used with an input of about 0.5 to 1 ug. TCRdb ran MiXCR on the immunoSEQ multiplex PCR reads and lists one entry per CDR3 protein. This table holds 120,000 or so distinct CDR3 sequences, approximately 96% found once. The sequenced sample consisted of CD8+ T cells from PBMCs. These receptors were obtained from a human donor with Susac syndrome.

J is TRBJ2-7 and V is TRBV12-3 or TRBV12-4; D might be TRBD2 (6 bases). This CDR3 contains 15 residues. The V gene lost 1 base and the J gene lost 4 bases, with 14 bases spanning the gap. CDR3 nucleotide sequence: TGTGCCAGCAGTTTAGTCGGGGCGGAGGGGTACGAGCAGTACTTC. It encodes CASSLVGAEGYEQYF.

The chain combines TRBV20-1 with TRBJ2-5; tentatively, D is TRBD2 (6 bases). The CDR3 consists of 17 residues. The V and J ends lost 6 bases and 4 bases respectively, with 27 bases between them. The V gene's germline CDR1 is DFQATT and CDR2 SNEGSKA (reference sequence). The CDR3 protein is CSALDPPGGGVRETQYF. CDR3 nucleotides: TGCAGTGCCCTAGACCCCCCTGGGGGAGGAGTCCGAGAGACCCAGTACTTC.

The chain employs TRBV19 and TRBJ1-1; D is ambiguous. CDR1 and CDR2 from the germline V gene are LNHDA and SQIVND (reference sequence). The CDR3 spans 14 residues. V lost 3 bases, J lost 0 bases, and 8 bases lay in between. The CDR3 loop reads CASSIGQLNTEAFF. The CDR3 DNA reads as TGTGCCAGTAGTATCGGGCAGCTGAACACTGAAGCTTTCTTT.

This chain connects TRBV7-9 to TRBJ2-1, with D unclear. The CDR3 is 13 residues long. V shed 3 bases and J shed 5 bases, with 8 bases lying between them. Germline CDR1 is SEHNR and CDR2 is FQNEAQ (reference sequence). DNA for the CDR3: TGTGCCAGCAGCTTTGACCAGAACAATGAGCAGTTCTTC. The encoded protein is CASSFDQNNEQFF. Complete variable domain (other parts from reference TRBV7-9 and TRBJ2-1): DTGVSQNPRHKITKRGQNVTFRCDPISEHNRLYWYRQTLGQGPEFLTYFQNEAQLEKSRLLSDRFSAERPKGSFSTLEIQRTEQGDSAMYLCASSFDQNNEQFFGPGTRLTVL.

This chain joins TRBV5-1 and TRBJ2-1; D is perhaps TRBD2 (5 bases). The CDR3 loop spans 15 amino acids. V lost 4 bases and J lost 3, with 14 bases in between. Germline V gene data show CDR1 as SGHRS and CDR2 as YFSETQ. DNA of the CDR3: TGCGCCAGCAGCACCGGAGGAATTAACTACAATGAGCAGTTCTTC. Residues: CASSTGGINYNEQFF.

The V and J genes are TRBV30 and TRBJ2-5; a weak D match, TRBD1 (5 bases). CDR1 and CDR2 (germline): GTSNPN, SVGIG (reference sequence). The CDR3 has 13 residues. Trimming left V 2 bases short and J 4 bases short, with 11 bases between. Written as DNA, the CDR3 is TGTGCCTGGAGTAGAACTGGGGCAGAGACCCAGTACTTC. Its protein product is CAWSRTGAETQYF.